Listed here are 12 T cell receptor beta chains from one sample, sequenced in a study of cytomegalovirus exposure and HLA in healthy donors. PCR was performed using 60 Vbeta and 13 Jbeta primers. The repertoire was sequenced with immunoSEQ multiplex PCR; TCRdb's copy has only in-frame clones and lacks some. The table lists some 150,000 clones, almost 80% of them singletons. Sequencing used PBMCs. The receptors originated from a male donor in good health and CMV-seronegative.

The chain has TRBV28 and TRBJ2-3, with D perhaps matching TRBD2 (5 bases). The V end was cut by 7 bases, the J end by 3 bases, with 17 bases between. The CDR3 has 15 residues. Germline-derived CDR1 and CDR2 are MDHEN and SYDVKM. DNA of the CDR3: TGTGCCAGCACTCGGGCGGTCCGGGGTACAGATACGCAGTATTTT. Its translation is CASTRAVRGTDTQYF.

The chain is built from TRBV7-3 and TRBJ2-5, with 13 bases that match TRBD2. CDR3 length: 17 residues. After removal of 5 bases from V and 2 bases from J, the junction contained 8 bases not matched to a gene. Germline CDR1 SGHTA, CDR2 FQGTGA. The CDR3, as DNA: TGTGCCAGCAGCCCCGGGACTAGCGGGGCCTTACAAGAGACCCAGTACTTC. Amino acid sequence: CASSPGTSGALQETQYF. Full variable domain (missing parts from reference TRBV7-3 and TRBJ2-5): GAGVSQTPSNKVTEKGKYVELRCDPISGHTALYWYRQSLGQGPEFLIYFQGTGAADDSGLPNDRFFAVRPEGSVSTLKIQRTERGDSAVYLCASSPGTSGALQETQYFGPGTRLLVL.

Turning to this clone: The same CDR3 can be traced to other DNA sequences in this sample. This rearrangement joins TRBV19 to TRBJ1-2; a weak D match, TRBD1 (6 bases). This CDR3 is 13 amino acids long. Trimming left V 3 bases short and J 4 bases short, with 9 bases between. Germline assignment: CDR1 LNHDA and CDR2 SQIVND (reference sequence). The CDR3 region is CASSMQGSYGYTF. The CDR3 DNA is TGTGCCAGTAGTATGCAGGGGAGCTATGGCTACACCTTC.

The CDR3 DNA reads as TGTGCCAGCAAAGGCCGGGCAGGGGGCGAGCAGTACTTC. Translating it yields CASKGRAGGEQYF. The V gene is TRBV27, the J gene TRBJ2-7; TRBD1 matches at 7 bases. Trimming took 7 bases from V and 6 from J; bases not matched to a gene: 9. Germline CDR1 MNHEY, CDR2 SMNVEV (reference sequence). The CDR3 spans 13 residues.

V is TRBV10-3 and J is TRBJ2-7, with D tentatively TRBD1 (5 bases). V lost 3 bases to trimming and J lost 5 bases, with 8 bases between them. This CDR3 contains 12 residues. The germline CDR1 and CDR2 sequences are ENHRY and SYGVKD. The chain's CDR3 is CAISETRDEQYF. For the CDR3, the DNA is TGTGCCATCAGTGAAACCAGGGACGAGCAGTACTTC.

This chain connects TRBV28 to TRBJ1-1; 8 bases fit TRBD1. Germline CDR1 is MDHEN and CDR2 is SYDVKM. Trimming took 6 bases from V and 4 from J; bases not matched to a gene: 1. CDR3 length: 12 amino acids. CDR3 sequence reads: CASRTGGTEAFF. CDR3 DNA: TGTGCCAGCAGAACAGGGGGCACTGAAGCTTTCTTT.

The gene calls are TRBV9 and TRBJ1-1, with a tentative D call TRBD1 (6 bases). Germline CDR1 SGDLS, CDR2 YYNGEE. Trimming pared 0 bases from V and 1 base from J, leaving 10 bases between. The CDR3 sequence is 15 residues long. This CDR3 is CASSVVGTQNTEAFF. The DNA for the CDR3 is TGTGCCAGCAGCGTAGTTGGGACACAGAACACTGAAGCTTTCTTT. The variable domain in full, completed from reference TRBV9 and TRBJ1-1, reads DSGVTQTPKHLITATGQRVTLRCSPRSGDLSVYWYQQSLDQGLQFLIQYYNGEERAKGNILERFSAQQFPDLHSELNLSSLELGDSALYFCASSVVGTQNTEAFFGQGTRLTVV.

CDR3 residues: CASSIRQGLHQPQHF. The CDR3 DNA reads TGTGCCAGTAGTATCAGACAGGGGCTGCATCAGCCCCAGCATTTT. The chain links TRBV19 to TRBJ1-5; 8 bases agree with TRBD1. CDR1 and CDR2 from the germline V gene are LNHDA and SQIVND (reference sequence). The CDR3 loop spans 15 amino acids. Germline trimming cut 3 bases from V and 5 bases from J; bases unmatched to any gene: 6.

J is TRBJ1-1 and V is TRBV6-5; TRBD1 matches 11 bases. This CDR3 region has 15 residues. The germline CDR1 and CDR2 sequences are MNHEY and SVGAGI. The V segment lost 6 bases and the J segment 1 base; nucleotides outside the gene matches: 4. The CDR3 here is CASSHGTGGNTEAFF. DNA of the CDR3: TGTGCCAGCAGCCATGGGACAGGGGGGAACACTGAAGCTTTCTTT.

The rearrangement links TRBV30 to TRBJ2-7, with D uncertain. Germline V lookup: CDR1 GTSNPN, CDR2 SVGIG (reference sequence). V was shortened by 2 bases and J by 3 bases, with 5 bases between the two germline ends. This CDR3 has 11 amino acids. The DNA of the CDR3 is TGTGCCTGGAGTAGCAACTACGAGCAGTACTTC. It yields the protein CAWSSNYEQYF.

The sample holds one count of this clone. The gene calls are TRBV5-5 and TRBJ1-3; 9 bases agree with TRBD1. CDR1 and CDR2 (germline): SGHKS, YYEKEE (reference sequence). The J segment lost 8 bases and the V segment lost 3 bases, leaving 9 bases of the junction unmatched. The CDR3 loop spans 15 amino acids. CDR3 DNA sequence: TGTGCCAGCAGCTGGAGGGGGACAGGGTTGGACACCATATATTTT. This gives the protein CASSWRGTGLDTIYF.

The chain recombines TRBV18 with TRBJ2-5, with TRBD2 matching 10 bases. Trimming at V came to 5 bases and at J to 9 bases, leaving 12 bases not matched to a gene. Germline values: CDR1 KGHSH, CDR2 LQKENI. The CDR3 is 15 residues long. The CDR3 protein is CASSETGTSEPAQYF. In DNA, the CDR3 is TGTGCCAGCTCAGAAACCGGGACTAGCGAACCGGCCCAGTACTTC. The entire variable domain, with the rest obtained from reference TRBV18 and TRBJ2-5, is as follows: NAGVMQNPRHLVRRRGQEARLRCSPMKGHSHVYWYRQLPEEGLKFMVYLQKENIIDESGMPKERFSAEFPKEGPSILRIQQVVRGDSAAYFCASSETGTSEPAQYFGPGTRLLVL.